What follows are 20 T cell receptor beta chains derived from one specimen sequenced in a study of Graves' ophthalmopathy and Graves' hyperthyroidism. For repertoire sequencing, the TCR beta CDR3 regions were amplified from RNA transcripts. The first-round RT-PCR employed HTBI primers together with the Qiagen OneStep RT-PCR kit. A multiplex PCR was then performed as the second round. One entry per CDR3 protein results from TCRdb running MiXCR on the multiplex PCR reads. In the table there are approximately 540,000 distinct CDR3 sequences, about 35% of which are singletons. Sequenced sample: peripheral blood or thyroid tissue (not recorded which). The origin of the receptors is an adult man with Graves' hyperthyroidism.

The CDR3 bases are TGTGCCAGCAGCTTAGCGTTACAACAGGGGTCCGGTGGCTACACCTTC. Its protein is CASSLALQQGSGGYTF. The chain combines TRBV7-8 with TRBJ1-2; 7 bases agree with TRBD1. The CDR3 runs 16 residues. The ends lost 0 bases at V and 7 bases at J; junction bases unmatched: 11. CDR1 is SGHVS and CDR2 is FQNEAQ in the germline V gene.

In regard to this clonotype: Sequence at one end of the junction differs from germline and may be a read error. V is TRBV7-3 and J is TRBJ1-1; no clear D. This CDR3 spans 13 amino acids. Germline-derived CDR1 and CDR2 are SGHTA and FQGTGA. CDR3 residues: CASSPTQNTEASF. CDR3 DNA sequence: TGTGCCAGCAGTCCGACCCAGAACACTGAAGCTTCCTTT.

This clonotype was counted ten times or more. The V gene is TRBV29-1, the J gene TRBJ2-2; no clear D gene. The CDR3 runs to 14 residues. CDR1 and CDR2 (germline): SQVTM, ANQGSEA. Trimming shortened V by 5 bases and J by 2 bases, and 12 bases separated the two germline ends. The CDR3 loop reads CSVRSASNTGELFF. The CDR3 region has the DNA TGCAGCGTTCGGTCAGCGAGCAACACCGGGGAGCTGTTTTTT.

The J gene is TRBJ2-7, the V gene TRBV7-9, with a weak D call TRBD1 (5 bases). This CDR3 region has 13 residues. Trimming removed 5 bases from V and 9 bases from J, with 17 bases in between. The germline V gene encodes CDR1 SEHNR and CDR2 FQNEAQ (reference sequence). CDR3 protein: CASSQDRTIAQYF. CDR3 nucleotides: TGTGCCAGCAGCCAAGACAGAACTATCGCGCAGTACTTC.

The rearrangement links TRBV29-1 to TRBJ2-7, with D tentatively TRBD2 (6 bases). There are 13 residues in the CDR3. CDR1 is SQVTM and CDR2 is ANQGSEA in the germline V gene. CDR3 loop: CSEVGGSSYEQYF. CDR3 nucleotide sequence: TGCAGTGAGGTAGGAGGGAGCTCCTACGAGCAGTACTTC.

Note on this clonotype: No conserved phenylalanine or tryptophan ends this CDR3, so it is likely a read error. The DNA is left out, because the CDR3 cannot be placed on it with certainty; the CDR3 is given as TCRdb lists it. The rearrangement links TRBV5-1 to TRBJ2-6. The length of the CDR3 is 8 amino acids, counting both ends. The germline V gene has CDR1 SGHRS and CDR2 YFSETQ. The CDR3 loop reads CASSPQTS.

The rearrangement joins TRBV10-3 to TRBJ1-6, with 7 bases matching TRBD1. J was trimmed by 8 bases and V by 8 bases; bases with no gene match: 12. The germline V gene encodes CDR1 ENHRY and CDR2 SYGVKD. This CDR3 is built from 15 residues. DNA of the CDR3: TGTGCCATCCGGCTCGGAGGGGGCACGGATTCACCCCTCCACTTT. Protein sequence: CAIRLGGGTDSPLHF.

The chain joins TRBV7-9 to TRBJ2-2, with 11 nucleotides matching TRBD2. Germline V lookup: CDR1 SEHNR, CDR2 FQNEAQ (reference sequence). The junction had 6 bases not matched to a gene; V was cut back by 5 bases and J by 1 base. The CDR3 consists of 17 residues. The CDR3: CASSKPGTSGNTGELFF. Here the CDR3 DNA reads TGTGCCAGCAGCAAACCCGGGACTAGCGGGAACACCGGGGAGCTGTTTTTT.

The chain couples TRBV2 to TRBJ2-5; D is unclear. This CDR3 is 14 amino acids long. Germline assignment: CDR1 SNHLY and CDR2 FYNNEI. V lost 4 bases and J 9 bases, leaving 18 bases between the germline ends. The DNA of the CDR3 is TGTGCCAGCAGTGGGGATTGGAGCAATCAGCCCCAGTACTTC. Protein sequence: CASSGDWSNQPQYF.

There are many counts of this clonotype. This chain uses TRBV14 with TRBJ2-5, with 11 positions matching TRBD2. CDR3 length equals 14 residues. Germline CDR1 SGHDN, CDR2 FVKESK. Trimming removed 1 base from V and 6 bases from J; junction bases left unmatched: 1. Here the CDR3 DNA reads TGTGCCAGCAGCCAAGGACTAGCGGGGAAGACCCAGTACTTC. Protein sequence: CASSQGLAGKTQYF. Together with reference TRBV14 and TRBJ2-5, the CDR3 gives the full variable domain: EAGVTQFPSHSVIEKGQTVTLRCDPISGHDNLYWYRRVMGKEIKFLLHFVKESKQDESGMPNNRFLAERTGGTYSTLKVQPAELEDSGVYFCASSQGLAGKTQYFGPGTRLLVL.

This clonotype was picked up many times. The CDR3 DNA sequence: TGTGCCAGCAGCGTAACTTTCGGGCGTGGGTTAACTGAAGCTTTCTTT. Its translation: CASSVTFGRGLTEAFF. The chain joins TRBV9 to TRBJ1-1, with D uncertain. With 1 base removed from V and 5 bases from J, the gap between germline ends came to 18 bases. The CDR3 extends over 16 amino acids. CDR1 is SGDLS and CDR2 is YYNGEE in the germline V gene.

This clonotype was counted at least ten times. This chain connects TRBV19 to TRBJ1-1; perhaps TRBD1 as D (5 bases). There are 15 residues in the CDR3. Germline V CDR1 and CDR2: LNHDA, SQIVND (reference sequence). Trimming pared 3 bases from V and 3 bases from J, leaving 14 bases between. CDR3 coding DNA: TGTGCCAGTAGTATTTTCGGGGGAGGGGACACTGAAGCTTTCTTT. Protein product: CASSIFGGGDTEAFF.

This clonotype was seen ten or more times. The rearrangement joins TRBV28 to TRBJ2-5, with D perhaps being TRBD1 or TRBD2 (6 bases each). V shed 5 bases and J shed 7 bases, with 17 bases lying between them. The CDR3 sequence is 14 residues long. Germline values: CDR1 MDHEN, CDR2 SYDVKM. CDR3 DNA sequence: TGTGCCAGCAGTGTTTCTACGGGGGCGTGGACCCAGTACTTC. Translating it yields CASSVSTGAWTQYF.

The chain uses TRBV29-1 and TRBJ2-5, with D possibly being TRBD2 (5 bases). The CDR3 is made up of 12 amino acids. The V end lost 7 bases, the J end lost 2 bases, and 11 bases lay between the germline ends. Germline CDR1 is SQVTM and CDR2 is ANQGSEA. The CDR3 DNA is TGCAGCGCTACAACGGGACAAGAGACCCAGTACTTC. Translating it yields CSATTGQETQYF.

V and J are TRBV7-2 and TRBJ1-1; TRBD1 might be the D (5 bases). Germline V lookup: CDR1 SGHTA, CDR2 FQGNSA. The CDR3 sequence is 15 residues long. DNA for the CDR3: TGTGCGACTAGATCCCTGGGCCAGGGCCACACTGAAGCTTTCTTT. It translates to CATRSLGQGHTEAFF.

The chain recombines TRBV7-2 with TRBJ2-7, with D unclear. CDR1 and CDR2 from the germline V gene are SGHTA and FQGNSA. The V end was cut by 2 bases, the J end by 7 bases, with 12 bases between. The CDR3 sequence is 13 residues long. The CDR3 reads CASSLSGYNEQYF. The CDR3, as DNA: TGTGCCAGCAGCTTATCTGGGTACAATGAGCAGTACTTC.

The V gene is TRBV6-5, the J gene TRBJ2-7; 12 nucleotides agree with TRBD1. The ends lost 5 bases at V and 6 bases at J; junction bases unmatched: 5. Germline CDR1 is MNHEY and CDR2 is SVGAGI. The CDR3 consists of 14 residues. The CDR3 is CASSAGQGASEQYF. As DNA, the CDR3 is TGTGCCAGCAGTGCGGGACAGGGGGCTTCCGAGCAGTACTTC.

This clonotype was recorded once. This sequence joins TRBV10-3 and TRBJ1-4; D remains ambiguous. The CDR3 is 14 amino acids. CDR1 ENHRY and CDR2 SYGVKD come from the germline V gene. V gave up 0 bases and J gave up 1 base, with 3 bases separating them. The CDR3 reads CAISESLTNEKLFF. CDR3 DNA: TGTGCCATCAGTGAGTCGCTAACTAATGAAAAACTGTTTTTT.

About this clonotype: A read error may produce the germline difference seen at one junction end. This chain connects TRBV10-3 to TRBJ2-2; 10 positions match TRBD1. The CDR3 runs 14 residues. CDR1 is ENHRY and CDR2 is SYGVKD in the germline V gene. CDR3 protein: CAITGTGDYNEQFF. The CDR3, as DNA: TGTGCCATCACCGGGACAGGGGACTACAATGAGCAGTTTTTT.

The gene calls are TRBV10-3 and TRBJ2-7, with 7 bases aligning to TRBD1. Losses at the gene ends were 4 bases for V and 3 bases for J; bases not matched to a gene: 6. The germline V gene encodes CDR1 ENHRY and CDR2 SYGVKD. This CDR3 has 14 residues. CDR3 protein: CAISGRGTLYEQYF. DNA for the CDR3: TGTGCCATCAGTGGCAGGGGGACCCTCTACGAGCAGTACTTC.